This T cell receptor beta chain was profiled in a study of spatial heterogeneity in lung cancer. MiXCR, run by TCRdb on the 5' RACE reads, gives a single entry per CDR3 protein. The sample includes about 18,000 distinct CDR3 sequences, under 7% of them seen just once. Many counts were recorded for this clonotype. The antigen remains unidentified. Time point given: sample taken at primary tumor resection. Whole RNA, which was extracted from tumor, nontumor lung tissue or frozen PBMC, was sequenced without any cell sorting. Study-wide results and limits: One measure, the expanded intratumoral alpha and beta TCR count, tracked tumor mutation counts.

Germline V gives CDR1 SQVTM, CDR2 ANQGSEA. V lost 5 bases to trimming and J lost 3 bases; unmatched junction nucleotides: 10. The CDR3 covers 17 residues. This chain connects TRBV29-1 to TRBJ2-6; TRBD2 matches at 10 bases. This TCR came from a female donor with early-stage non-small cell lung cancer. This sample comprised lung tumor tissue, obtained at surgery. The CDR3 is CSVTQSLAGDGANVLTF. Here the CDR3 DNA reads TGCAGCGTTACGCAGTCGCTAGCGGGAGATGGGGCCAACGTCCTGACTTTC.